A selection of T cell receptor beta chains follows, all from one sample in a study of OX40 agonist ivuxolimab in advanced cancers. The assay was immunoSEQ multiplex PCR, and TCRdb's table has in-frame clones only and misses some. The sample lists approximately 68,000 clones; about four fifths were seen once. The input for sequencing was CD4+ or CD8+ T cells sorted from blood, taken in a trial of the OX40 agonist ivuxolimab. These receptor sequences come from an adult with an advanced solid tumor such as melanoma, head and neck, liver or kidney cancer. Each CDR3 is given with its conserved first and last residue. A D gene is named only where the DNA matches it firmly. Not all rows give a size; the values are once, few, many and, for expanded clones, a class.

d_gene,abundance,v_gene,j_gene,CDR3aa,CDR3nt
TRBD2,-,TRBV27,TRBJ2-2,CASSQAGANTGELFF,TGTGCCAGCAGTCAAGCGGGGGCGAACACCGGGGAGCTGTTTTTT
-,few,TRBV2,TRBJ1-2,CASSEAGGANYGYTF,TGTGCCAGCAGTGAAGCTGGGGGGGCGAACTATGGCTACACCTTC
-,-,TRBV7-3,TRBJ2-5,CASSLLGAGSPETQYF,TGTGCCAGCAGCTTATTAGGCGCGGGCAGCCCTGAAACCCAGTACTTC
TRBD2,-,TRBV7-6,TRBJ2-7,CASSLVAPLAGGPYEQYF,TGTGCCAGCAGCTTAGTGGCCCCACTAGCGGGAGGGCCCTACGAGCAGTACTTC
-,-,TRBV7-2,TRBJ1-5,CASSLGKGNQPQHF,TGTGCCAGCAGCCTAGGGAAGGGCAATCAGCCCCAGCATTTT
TRBD1,-,TRBV19,TRBJ1-2,CASSIGDRGYGYTF,TGTGCCAGTAGTATAGGGGACAGGGGCTATGGCTACACCTTC
-,-,TRBV11-3,TRBJ2-3,CASSLAGEDTQYF,TGTGCCAGCAGCTTGGCAGGGGAAGATACGCAGTATTTT
-,-,TRBV2,TRBJ2-1,CALQQGSYNEQFF,TGTGCCCTCCAACAGGGCTCCTACAATGAGCAGTTCTTC
-,-,TRBV20-1,TRBJ1-1,CSAAVYEAFF,TGCAGTGCTGCCGTATACGAAGCTTTCTTT
TRBD2,-,TRBV11-2,TRBJ2-1,CASSLAGLLYNEQFF,TGTGCCAGCAGCTTAGCGGGACTACTCTACAATGAGCAGTTCTTC
-,-,TRBV30,TRBJ1-4,CAWSEWGGNEKLFF,TGTGCCTGGAGCGAATGGGGCGGTAATGAAAAACTGTTTTTT
-,-,TRBV5-1,TRBJ2-1,CASSAGGAGGNEQFF,TGCGCCAGCAGCGCAGGGGGGGCCGGGGGGAATGAGCAGTTCTTC
TRBD2,-,TRBV7-3,TRBJ2-5,CASSSGLAGSQETQYF,TGTGCCAGCAGCTCGGGACTAGCGGGATCCCAAGAGACCCAGTACTTC
-,-,TRBV5-1,TRBJ2-2,CASSWAERYHTGELFF,TGCGCCAGCAGCTGGGCGGAGCGGTATCACACCGGGGAGCTGTTTTTT
TRBD1,-,TRBV7-8,TRBJ2-2,CASKKLGQGLTGELFF,TGTGCCAGCAAAAAATTGGGACAGGGATTAACCGGGGAGCTGTTTTTT
TRBD1,once,TRBV15,TRBJ1-3,CATSREDRVGNTIYF,TGTGCCACCAGCAGGGAGGACAGGGTAGGAAACACCATATATTTT
TRBD1,-,TRBV7-2,TRBJ2-6,CASSFVPGQGGSGANVLTF,TGTGCCAGCAGCTTCGTACCGGGACAGGGAGGGTCCGGGGCCAACGTCCTGACTTTC
TRBD1,-,TRBV7-9,TRBJ1-1,CASSLSGGQDEAFF,TGTGCCAGCAGCTTATCTGGGGGACAGGATGAAGCTTTCTTT
-,-,TRBV2,TRBJ1-3,CASRLTEATAAGTIYF,TGTGCCAGCAGATTAACGGAAGCAACGGCGGCAGGGACCATATATTTT
-,few,TRBV19,TRBJ1-5,CASDDGYGNQPQHF,TGTGCCAGTGACGACGGATACGGCAATCAGCCCCAGCATTTT
-,-,TRBV2,TRBJ1-2,CASSEGRVIYGYTF,TGTGCCAGCAGTGAAGGCAGGGTGATCTATGGCTACACCTTC
-,-,TRBV11-2,TRBJ2-2,CASGPPIPRELFF,TGTGCCAGCGGGCCACCGATCCCCCGGGAGCTGTTTTTT
-,-,TRBV7-9,TRBJ2-2,CASRPRNLANTGELFF,TGTGCCAGCAGACCCAGAAACCTCGCGAACACCGGGGAGCTGTTTTTT
-,-,TRBV7-3,TRBJ2-1,CASSPNSGYNEQFF,TGTGCCAGCAGCCCCAATAGCGGCTACAATGAGCAGTTCTTC
-,-,TRBV4-1,TRBJ1-1,CASSQVRGCTNTEAFF,TGCGCCAGCAGCCAAGTCCGGGGGTGTACGAACACTGAAGCTTTCTTT
TRBD1,-,TRBV6-5,TRBJ1-2,CASRTTGQGSYGYTF,TGTGCCAGCAGGACAACGGGACAGGGTTCCTATGGCTACACCTTC
-,-,TRBV9,TRBJ1-6,CASSVGSGESPLHF,TGTGCCAGCAGCGTAGGATCCGGGGAATCACCCCTCCACTTT
TRBD1,few,TRBV2,TRBJ2-7,CASKQGGGYEQYF,TGTGCCAGCAAACAGGGGGGAGGCTACGAGCAGTACTTC
-,few,TRBV7-9,TRBJ1-5,CASSLGSLGDQPQHF,TGTGCCAGCAGCTTAGGATCCCTCGGGGATCAGCCCCAGCATTTT
-,-,TRBV5-4,TRBJ2-2,CASSLGATRNTGELFF,TGTGCCAGCAGCTTGGGGGCCACTAGGAACACCGGGGAGCTGTTTTTT
TRBD1,-,TRBV29-1,TRBJ2-2,CSVGTTGVGTGELFF,TGCAGCGTCGGAACGACAGGGGTGGGCACCGGGGAGCTGTTTTTT
TRBD2,-,TRBV5-4,TRBJ2-7,CASSLGGRGSEQYF,TGTGCCAGCAGCTTAGGAGGGAGGGGTTCCGAGCAGTACTTC
-,-,TRBV5-4,TRBJ2-5,CASSPDRFETQYF,TGTGCCAGCAGCCCGGACAGATTCGAGACCCAGTACTTC
TRBD1,-,TRBV7-2,TRBJ1-4,CASSLDRGTEKLFF,TGTGCCAGCAGCTTAGACAGGGGGACTGAAAAACTGTTTTTT
-,-,TRBV10-3,TRBJ1-4,CAISQGSSEKLFF,TGTGCCATCAGTCAGGGGAGTTCCGAAAAACTGTTTTTT
-,-,TRBV6-6,TRBJ2-2,CASRAGQRNTGELFF,TGTGCCAGCAGGGCCGGACAGCGAAACACCGGGGAGCTGTTTTTT
TRBD1,-,TRBV2,TRBJ1-2,CASSAGQSYGYTF,TGTGCCAGCAGTGCGGGACAGTCCTATGGCTACACCTTC
-,-,TRBV7-7,TRBJ1-3,CASSLNPGSGNTIYF,TGTGCCAGCAGCTTGAACCCGGGATCTGGAAACACCATATATTTT
-,once,TRBV5-4,TRBJ2-1,CASSLGGQRDNEQFF,TGTGCCAGCAGCTTGGGAGGCCAGCGCGACAATGAGCAGTTCTTC
-,-,TRBV28,TRBJ2-5,CASRQRGGETQYF,TGTGCCAGCAGACAACGGGGAGGAGAGACCCAGTACTTC
-,-,TRBV2,TRBJ1-1,CASSVAGTEAFF,TGTGCCAGCAGCGTAGCAGGCACTGAAGCTTTCTTT
-,-,TRBV28,TRBJ1-5,CASSFDGTAYSNQPQHF,TGTGCCAGCAGTTTCGATGGGACGGCGTATAGCAATCAGCCCCAGCATTTT
-,-,TRBV15,TRBJ2-1,CATSNQGGEQFF,TGTGCCACCAGCAACCAAGGGGGTGAGCAGTTCTTC
-,-,TRBV7-3,TRBJ2-1,CASSLSGAYNEQFF,TGTGCCAGCAGCTTAAGCGGAGCTTACAATGAGCAGTTCTTC
TRBD2,-,TRBV6-1,TRBJ2-3,CASSGLAGGTDTQYF,TGTGCCAGCAGTGGCCTAGCGGGGGGCACAGATACGCAGTATTTT
TRBD2,-,TRBV5-6,TRBJ2-2,CASLRREATGELFF,TGTGCCAGCTTAAGGCGGGAGGCTACCGGGGAGCTGTTTTTT
TRBD1,-,TRBV18,TRBJ2-5,CASSLRQGEETQYF,TGTGCCAGCTCACTAAGACAGGGGGAAGAGACCCAGTACTTC
TRBD2,-,TRBV7-6,TRBJ2-5,CASSLVVSGGFLAGVQETQYF,TGTGCCAGCAGCTTAGTAGTGAGCGGGGGTTTCCTAGCGGGAGTTCAAGAGACCCAGTACTTC
-,-,TRBV5-1,TRBJ2-5,CASSLAPLGAQETQYF,TGCGCCAGCAGCTTGGCCCCCCTAGGGGCACAAGAGACCCAGTACTTC
-,-,TRBV5-4,TRBJ2-5,CASRLGLDGQETQYF,TGTGCCAGCAGATTAGGTTTGGACGGCCAAGAGACCCAGTACTTC
-,-,TRBV7-2,TRBJ2-7,CASSFSGGGSSYEQYF,TGTGCCAGCAGCTTTTCCGGGGGCGGTAGTTCCTACGAGCAGTACTTC